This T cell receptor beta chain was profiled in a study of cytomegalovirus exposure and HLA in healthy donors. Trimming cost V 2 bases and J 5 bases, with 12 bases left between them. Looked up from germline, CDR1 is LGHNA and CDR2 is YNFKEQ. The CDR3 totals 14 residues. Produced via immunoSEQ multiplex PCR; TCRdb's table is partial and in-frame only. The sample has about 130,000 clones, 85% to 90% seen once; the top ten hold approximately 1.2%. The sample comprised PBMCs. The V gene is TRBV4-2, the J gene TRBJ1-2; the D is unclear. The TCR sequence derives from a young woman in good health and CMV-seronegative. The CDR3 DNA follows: TGTGCCAGCAGCCAAATCCTCGCGAAATATGGCTACACCTTC. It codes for CASSQILAKYGYTF.